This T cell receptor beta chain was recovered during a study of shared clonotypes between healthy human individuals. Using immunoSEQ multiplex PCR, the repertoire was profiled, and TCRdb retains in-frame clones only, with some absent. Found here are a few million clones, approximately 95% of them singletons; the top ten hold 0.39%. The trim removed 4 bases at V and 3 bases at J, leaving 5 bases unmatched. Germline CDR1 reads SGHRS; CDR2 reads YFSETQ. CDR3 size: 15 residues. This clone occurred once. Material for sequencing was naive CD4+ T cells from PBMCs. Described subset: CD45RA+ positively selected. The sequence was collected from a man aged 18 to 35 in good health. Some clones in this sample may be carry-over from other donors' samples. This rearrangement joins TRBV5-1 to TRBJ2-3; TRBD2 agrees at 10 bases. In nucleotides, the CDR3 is TGCGCCAGCAGCCACGGGACTAGCGCTACAGATACGCAGTATTTT. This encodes CASSHGTSATDTQYF.